This section outlines one TCR beta chain sequence together with its context. The data derive from a study of blood T cell repertoires in COVID-19. In the study overall: Sites across the United States, Italy and Spain contributed samples from acute and convalescent COVID-19. The analysed material was cDNA or gDNA that came from T cells, B-cell-depleted T cells, or PBMCs.

Trimming removed 7 bases from V and 4 bases from J; junction bases left unmatched: 16. The CDR3 has 17 residues. Germline CDR1 reads SEHNR; CDR2 reads FQNEAQ (reference sequence). Clones were read by immunoSEQ multiplex PCR, and TCRdb kept only the in-frame ones, dropping some. This sample has over 120,000 clones, with approximately 87% found just once. Recovered Cohort 3 donors showed two negative PCRs, clearance, or symptom resolution. This clonotype originated in a man aged 60 to 69 who had recovered from COVID-19. The chain employs TRBV7-9 and TRBJ2-1; TRBD2 agrees at 7 bases. Sequencing input: PBMCs or T cells enriched from blood (not recorded which). The CDR3 region is CASTENLGRGSYNEQFF. DNA for the CDR3: TGTGCCAGCACCGAAAATTTGGGGCGGGGGAGTTACAATGAGCAGTTCTTC.